The 18 T cell receptor beta chains presented below share a single source sample, sequenced in a study of shared clonotypes between healthy human individuals. Profiled with immunoSEQ multiplex PCR; TCRdb holds only in-frame clones, not every one. In the table there are hundreds of thousands of clones, roughly 96% of which are singletons. Naive-designated CD8 cells lacked CD45RO, were positively enriched for CCR7, and omitted terminally differentiated effector memory CD45RA+ cells. The sequencing input was naive CD8+ T cells sorted from blood. These receptors were taken from a woman aged 30 to 39 in good health.

Comments on this clone: The sample carries other DNA sequences with the same CDR3. V is TRBV5-4 and J is TRBJ2-7, with TRBD2 as a possible D gene (5 bases). This CDR3 has 14 amino acids. Trimming pared 4 bases from V and 3 bases from J, leaving 14 bases between. The germline V gene has CDR1 SGHNT and CDR2 YYREEE (reference sequence). The CDR3 DNA follows: TGTGCCAGCAGCCGGGAAGACGGGCTCTACGAGCAGTACTTC. As protein: CASSREDGLYEQYF. Looking up the rest from reference TRBV5-4 and TRBJ2-7 gives the full variable domain: ETGVTQSPTHLIKTRGQQVTLRCSSQSGHNTVSWYQQALGQGPQFIFQYYREEENGRGNFPPRFSGLQFPNYSSELNVNALELDDSALYLCASSREDGLYEQYFGPGTRLTVT.

Comment on this clone: This specimen includes other DNA sequences encoding the same CDR3. V is TRBV27 and J is TRBJ1-2; D gene unclear. Germline lookup yields CDR1 MNHEY and CDR2 SMNVEV (reference sequence). The CDR3 has 13 amino acids. V was pared by 2 bases and J by 2 bases, with 6 bases between. The CDR3 region has the DNA TGTGCCAGCAGTTTAGGCAGAAACTATGGCTACACCTTC. Translation gives CASSLGRNYGYTF.

The genes are TRBV27 and TRBJ2-3, with D uncertain. Trimming took off 2 bases at V and 2 bases at J, with 5 bases between the two ends. The CDR3 loop spans 13 amino acids. Per germline, CDR1 MNHEY and CDR2 SMNVEV (reference sequence). CDR3 amino acids: CASSLILTDTQYF. CDR3 nucleotide sequence: TGTGCCAGCAGTTTAATCCTCACAGATACGCAGTATTTT.

This clone was found a few times. CDR3 amino acids: CAWSEGASNTEAFF. DNA for the CDR3: TGTGCCTGGAGTGAAGGGGCTTCGAACACTGAAGCTTTCTTT. V and J are TRBV30 and TRBJ1-1; perhaps TRBD1 as D (5 bases). Trimming pared 1 base from V and 1 base from J, leaving 10 bases between. The germline gives CDR1 GTSNPN, CDR2 SVGIG (reference sequence). There are 14 residues in the CDR3.

The DNA for the CDR3 is TGTGCCAGCAGCTCAGGGGACACTGAAGCTTTCTTT. Amino acids: CASSSGDTEAFF. The gene calls are TRBV9 and TRBJ1-1; possibly TRBD1 for D (6 bases). The V end was cut by 4 bases, the J end by 3 bases, with 7 bases between. Germline loops: CDR1 SGDLS, CDR2 YYNGEE. The CDR3 extends over 12 amino acids.

This chain connects TRBV28 to TRBJ2-5; weak D call: TRBD2 (6 bases). V lost 5 bases to trimming and J lost 7 bases, with 17 bases between them. CDR1 and CDR2 from the germline V gene are MDHEN and SYDVKM. This CDR3 spans 14 amino acids. The CDR3 loop reads CASSMGLRGGTQYF. The CDR3 nucleotides are TGTGCCAGCAGTATGGGACTGCGGGGAGGGACCCAGTACTTC.

The chain has TRBV27 and TRBJ2-5; D is ambiguous. Between the trimmed V and J ends, which lost 0 bases and 4 bases, there was a span of 12 bases. Germline lookup yields CDR1 MNHEY and CDR2 SMNVEV (reference sequence). The CDR3 is made up of 15 amino acids. The CDR3 protein is CASSLSSQLGETQYF. In nucleotides, the CDR3 is TGTGCCAGCAGTTTATCGTCCCAGTTGGGAGAGACCCAGTACTTC.

The CDR3, as DNA: TGTGCCAGCAGCCCCCTGGGACACCCTTCCCGGCAAGAGACCCAGTACTTC. This sequence encodes CASSPLGHPSRQETQYF. The chain has TRBV14 and TRBJ2-5; perhaps TRBD1 as D (6 bases). Germline assignment: CDR1 SGHDN and CDR2 FVKESK. CDR3 length equals 17 residues. V lost 4 bases, J lost 2 bases, and 20 bases lay in between. The entire variable domain, with the rest obtained from reference TRBV14 and TRBJ2-5, is as follows: EAGVTQFPSHSVIEKGQTVTLRCDPISGHDNLYWYRRVMGKEIKFLLHFVKESKQDESGMPNNRFLAERTGGTYSTLKVQPAELEDSGVYFCASSPLGHPSRQETQYFGPGTRLLVL.

The chain combines TRBV7-9 with TRBJ2-2, with 12 positions matching TRBD1. This CDR3 has 17 residues. CDR1 is SEHNR, CDR2 FQNEAQ, per germline (reference sequence). V was clipped by 4 bases and J by 4 bases; unmatched bases: 7. Here the CDR3 reads CASSSGTGGRSTGELFF. The CDR3 DNA sequence: TGTGCCAGCAGCTCCGGGACAGGGGGCCGTAGCACCGGGGAGCTGTTTTTT.

This rearrangement joins TRBV5-6 to TRBJ2-1, with a weak D call TRBD2 (5 bases). This CDR3 has 13 amino acids. Germline lookup yields CDR1 SGHDT and CDR2 YYEEEE. V was clipped by 0 bases and J by 9 bases, with 10 bases between them. The CDR3 region is CASSLVRSGEQFF. The DNA for the CDR3 is TGTGCCAGCAGCTTGGTGAGGAGCGGTGAGCAGTTCTTC.

CDR3 nucleotide sequence: TGTGCCAGCAGCTCCCGGGACAGCAATCAGCCCCAGCATTTT. Its translation: CASSSRDSNQPQHF. The chain combines TRBV7-3 with TRBJ1-5; D might be TRBD1 (5 bases). Germline CDR1 is SGHTA and CDR2 is FQGTGA. The CDR3 length is 14 residues. V was shortened by 4 bases and J by 1 base, with 8 bases between the two germline ends.

The V gene is TRBV7-9, the J gene TRBJ2-1; TRBD2 might be the D (5 bases). The germline gives CDR1 SEHNR, CDR2 FQNEAQ (reference sequence). V lost 0 bases, J lost 12 bases, and 9 bases lay in between. This CDR3 comprises 12 residues. The CDR3 DNA follows: TGTGCCAGCAGCTTAGCAAAAAGCGGGCAGTTCTTC. Residues: CASSLAKSGQFF.

The rearrangement links TRBV28 to TRBJ1-1, with TRBD1 as a possible D gene (6 bases). Germline lookup yields CDR1 MDHEN and CDR2 SYDVKM. The CDR3 covers 15 residues. Trimming removed 3 bases from V and 0 bases from J, with 11 bases in between. CDR3: CASSFPAGVNTEAFF. In DNA form, the CDR3 reads TGTGCCAGCAGTTTCCCTGCAGGGGTGAACACTGAAGCTTTCTTT.

The rearrangement joins TRBV28 to TRBJ2-3; 12 bases agree with TRBD2. From germline, CDR1 is MDHEN and CDR2 SYDVKM. V lost 2 bases, J lost 4 bases, and 1 base stayed unmatched. The CDR3 runs 15 residues. The CDR3 protein is CASSLGTSGSDTQYF. The CDR3 bases are TGTGCCAGCAGTTTAGGGACTAGCGGGTCAGATACGCAGTATTTT. Full variable domain (missing parts from reference TRBV28 and TRBJ2-3): DVKVTQSSRYLVKRTGEKVFLECVQDMDHENMFWYRQDPGLGLRLIYFSYDVKMKEKGDIPEGYSVSREKKERFSLILESASTNQTSMYLCASSLGTSGSDTQYFGPGTRLTVL.

The chain recombines TRBV14 with TRBJ1-2; no reliable D call. The V gene lost 1 base and the J gene lost 5 bases, with 11 bases spanning the gap. The CDR3 is 14 amino acids. Germline V CDR1 and CDR2: SGHDN, FVKESK. CDR3 nucleotides: TGTGCCAGCAGCCAAGGTCGTACGGCTTATGGCTACACCTTC. Amino acid sequence: CASSQGRTAYGYTF. The entire variable domain, with the rest obtained from reference TRBV14 and TRBJ1-2, is as follows: EAGVTQFPSHSVIEKGQTVTLRCDPISGHDNLYWYRRVMGKEIKFLLHFVKESKQDESGMPNNRFLAERTGGTYSTLKVQPAELEDSGVYFCASSQGRTAYGYTFGSGTRLTVV.

The gene calls are TRBV9 and TRBJ2-2, with D tentatively TRBD2 (6 bases). Trimming shortened V by 1 base and J by 1 base, and 8 bases separated the two germline ends. The CDR3 spans 15 residues. CDR1 is SGDLS, CDR2 YYNGEE, per germline. The CDR3 DNA is TGTGCCAGCAGCGTATATAGCGGGAACACCGGGGAGCTGTTTTTT. This codes for CASSVYSGNTGELFF. Combining the CDR3 with reference TRBV9 and TRBJ2-2 gives the whole variable domain DSGVTQTPKHLITATGQRVTLRCSPRSGDLSVYWYQQSLDQGLQFLIQYYNGEERAKGNILERFSAQQFPDLHSELNLSSLELGDSALYFCASSVYSGNTGELFFGEGSRLTVL.

This chain connects TRBV30 to TRBJ2-2; D is unclear. Per the germline V gene, CDR1 is GTSNPN and CDR2 is SVGIG (reference sequence). The CDR3 length is 11 residues. Trimming took 1 base from V and 6 from J, leaving 3 bases between them. CDR3: CAWSESGELFF. The CDR3 nucleotides read TGTGCCTGGAGTGAGTCCGGGGAGCTGTTTTTT.

This chain connects TRBV5-6 to TRBJ1-2; D gene uncertain. Trimming left V 4 bases short and J 4 bases short, with 8 bases between. The germline V gene has CDR1 SGHDT and CDR2 YYEEEE. The CDR3 is made up of 12 amino acids. The CDR3 region is CASSGPFYGYTF. Here the CDR3 DNA reads TGTGCCAGCAGCGGGCCGTTCTATGGCTACACCTTC.